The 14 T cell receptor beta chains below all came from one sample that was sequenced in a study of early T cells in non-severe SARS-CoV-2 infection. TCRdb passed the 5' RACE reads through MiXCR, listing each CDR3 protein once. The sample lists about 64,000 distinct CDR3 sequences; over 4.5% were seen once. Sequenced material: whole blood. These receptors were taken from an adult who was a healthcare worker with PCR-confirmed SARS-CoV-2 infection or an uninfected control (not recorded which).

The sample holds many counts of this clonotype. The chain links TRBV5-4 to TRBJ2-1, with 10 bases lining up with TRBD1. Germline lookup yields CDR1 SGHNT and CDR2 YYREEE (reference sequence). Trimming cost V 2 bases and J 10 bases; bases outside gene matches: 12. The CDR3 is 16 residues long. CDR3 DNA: TGTGCCAGCAGCTTCGGAGCCGGGACAGGGGCTGGGGAGCAGTTCTTC. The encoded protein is CASSFGAGTGAGEQFF.

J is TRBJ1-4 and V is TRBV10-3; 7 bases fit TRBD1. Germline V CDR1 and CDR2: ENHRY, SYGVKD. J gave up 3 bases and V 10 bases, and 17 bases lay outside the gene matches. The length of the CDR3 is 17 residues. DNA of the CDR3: TGTGCCACCAGAGACTACAGGGGATCCGCGGCTAATGAAAAACTGTTTTTT. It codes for CATRDYRGSAANEKLFF.

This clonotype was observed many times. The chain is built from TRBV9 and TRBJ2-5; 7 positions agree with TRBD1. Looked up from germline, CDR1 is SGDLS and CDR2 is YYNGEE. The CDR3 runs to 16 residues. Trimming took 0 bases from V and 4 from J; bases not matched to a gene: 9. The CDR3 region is CASSVATGFSSETQYF. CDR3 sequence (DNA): TGTGCCAGCAGCGTAGCGACAGGGTTCTCATCAGAGACCCAGTACTTC. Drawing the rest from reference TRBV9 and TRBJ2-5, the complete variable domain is DSGVTQTPKHLITATGQRVTLRCSPRSGDLSVYWYQQSLDQGLQFLIQYYNGEERAKGNILERFSAQQFPDLHSELNLSSLELGDSALYFCASSVATGFSSETQYFGPGTRLLVL.

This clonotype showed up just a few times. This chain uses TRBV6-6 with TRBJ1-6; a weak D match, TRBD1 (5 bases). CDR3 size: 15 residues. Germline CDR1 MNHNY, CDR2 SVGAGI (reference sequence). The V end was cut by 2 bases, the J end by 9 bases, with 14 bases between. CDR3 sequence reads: CASSYAGRASSPLHF. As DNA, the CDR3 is TGTGCCAGCAGTTACGCCGGCAGGGCAAGTTCACCCCTCCACTTT.

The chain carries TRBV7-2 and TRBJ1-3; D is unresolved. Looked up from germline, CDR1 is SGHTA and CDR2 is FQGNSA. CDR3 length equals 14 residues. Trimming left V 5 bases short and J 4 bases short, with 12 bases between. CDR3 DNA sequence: TGTGCCAGCAGCCCGGGTGGTATGGGAAACACCATATATTTT. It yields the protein CASSPGGMGNTIYF.

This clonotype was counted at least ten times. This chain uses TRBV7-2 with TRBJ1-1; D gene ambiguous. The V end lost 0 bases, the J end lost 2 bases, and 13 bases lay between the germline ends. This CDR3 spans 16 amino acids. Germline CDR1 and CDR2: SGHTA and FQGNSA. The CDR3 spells CASSLAAPPGNTEAFF. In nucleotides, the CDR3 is TGTGCCAGCAGCTTAGCTGCCCCGCCAGGAAACACTGAAGCTTTCTTT. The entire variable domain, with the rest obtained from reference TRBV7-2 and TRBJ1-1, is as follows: GAGVSQSPSNKVTEKGKDVELRCDPISGHTALYWYRQSLGQGLEFLIYFQGNSAPDKSGLPSDRFSAERTGGSVSTLTIQRTQQEDSAVYLCASSLAAPPGNTEAFFGQGTRLTVV.

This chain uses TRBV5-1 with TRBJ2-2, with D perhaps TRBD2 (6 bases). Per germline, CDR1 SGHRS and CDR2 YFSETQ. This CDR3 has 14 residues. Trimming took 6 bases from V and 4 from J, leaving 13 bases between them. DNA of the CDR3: TGCGCCAGCACCCCGGGACTGATCACCGGGGAGCTGTTTTTT. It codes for CASTPGLITGELFF.

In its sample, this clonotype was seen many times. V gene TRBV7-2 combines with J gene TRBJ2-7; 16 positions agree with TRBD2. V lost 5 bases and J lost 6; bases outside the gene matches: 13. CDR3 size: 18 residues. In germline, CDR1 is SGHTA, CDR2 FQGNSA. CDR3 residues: CASSPGLAGGPSYLEQYF. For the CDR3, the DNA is TGTGCCAGCAGCCCGGGACTAGCGGGAGGGCCTAGTTATCTCGAGCAGTACTTC.

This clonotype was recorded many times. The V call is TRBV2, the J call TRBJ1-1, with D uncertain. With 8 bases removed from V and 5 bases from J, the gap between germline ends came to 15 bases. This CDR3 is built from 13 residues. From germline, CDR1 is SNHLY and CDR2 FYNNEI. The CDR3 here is CASSGPGMTEAFF. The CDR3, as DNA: TGTGCCAGCTCTGGCCCGGGTATGACTGAAGCTTTCTTT.

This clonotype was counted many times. The CDR3 sequence is CASSQVNVWEKLFF. The CDR3 nucleotides read TGTGCCAGCAGCCAAGTAAATGTTTGGGAAAAACTGTTTTTT. The gene calls are TRBV14 and TRBJ1-4; D is ambiguous. Germline assignment: CDR1 SGHDN and CDR2 FVKESK. The CDR3 is made up of 14 amino acids. Between the trimmed V and J ends, which lost 1 base and 8 bases, there was a span of 11 bases.

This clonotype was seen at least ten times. CDR3 nucleotide sequence: TGTGCCAGCAGCCCAAGATCGAACACCGGGGAGCTGTTTTTT. As protein: CASSPRSNTGELFF. This chain joins TRBV7-2 and TRBJ2-2; D is unclear. CDR1 is SGHTA, CDR2 FQGNSA, per germline. The V gene lost 5 bases and the J gene lost 0 bases, with 7 bases spanning the gap. CDR3 length: 14 residues.

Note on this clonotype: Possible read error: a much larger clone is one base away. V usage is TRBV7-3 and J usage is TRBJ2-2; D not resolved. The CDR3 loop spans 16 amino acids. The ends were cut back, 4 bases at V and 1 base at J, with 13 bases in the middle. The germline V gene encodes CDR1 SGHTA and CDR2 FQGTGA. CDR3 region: CASSSLAIRNTGELFF. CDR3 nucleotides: TGTGCCAGCAGCTCCCTTGCGATCCGGAACACCGGGGAGCTGTTTTTT.

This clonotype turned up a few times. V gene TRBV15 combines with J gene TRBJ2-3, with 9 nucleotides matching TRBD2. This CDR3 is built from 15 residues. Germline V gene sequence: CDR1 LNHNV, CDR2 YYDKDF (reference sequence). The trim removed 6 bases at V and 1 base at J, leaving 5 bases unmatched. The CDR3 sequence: CATRSGGQGTDTQYF. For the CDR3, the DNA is TGTGCCACCAGGAGCGGGGGGCAGGGCACAGATACGCAGTATTTT.

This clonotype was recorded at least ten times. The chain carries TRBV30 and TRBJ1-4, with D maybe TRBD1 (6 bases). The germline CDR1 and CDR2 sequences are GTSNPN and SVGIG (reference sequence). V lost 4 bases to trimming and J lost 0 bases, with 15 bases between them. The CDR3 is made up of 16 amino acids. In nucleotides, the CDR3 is TGTGCCTGGAACGTGTGGACAGTTGCAACTAATGAAAAACTGTTTTTT. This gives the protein CAWNVWTVATNEKLFF.